This T cell receptor (beta chain) stems from a study of technical replicates of blood from several donors (dated by TCRdb to 2017 to 2019). Library creation used the immunoSEQ multiplex PCR assay. The clones in this table, taken by TCRdb from immuneACCESS, are in-frame only. Not every clone is retained; where verified, under half of the shortfall comes from an unresolved V gene, and the cause of the rest is unknown. The sample table shows tens of thousands of clones, and more than 85% are seen once. The ten largest clones capture about 0.38% of the sample. Comments on this clone: No cognate antigen has been identified for it. Base-call qualities are not available, and no considerably larger clone is one nucleotide away.

The clonotype comes from a human donor in good health. Some clones in this sample may be carry-over from other donors' samples. The sample comprised T cells isolated from PBMCs.

The nucleotide sequence reads TGTGCCAGCAGTGAAGCGCCGGGACTAGCGGATCAAGAGACCCAGTACTTC. This gives the protein CASSEAPGLADQETQYF. The chain links TRBV6-1 with TRBJ2-5, with 11 bases matching TRBD2. CDR1 MNHNS and CDR2 SASEGT were looked up in the germline V gene. The CDR3 has 17 amino acids, counting the end cysteine and phenylalanine. Just CDR3 DNA is preserved here, 51 bases in frame from base 1. Compared with germline, V lacks 0 bases and J lacks 2 bases; bases without a gene match: 5.